This is a list of T cell receptor beta chains from one sample in a study of a mutant IDH1 vaccine in newly diagnosed glioma. For these TCRs, the target antigens are not known. The repertoire was sequenced with immunoSEQ multiplex PCR; TCRdb's copy has only in-frame clones and lacks some. Counted here are around 100,000 clones, under 90% occurring once; the ten biggest clones make up around 0.6%. Material: PBMCs, obtained from a glioma patient whose treatment included an IDH1 peptide vaccine. The receptors were sampled from a woman in her forties or fifties with glioma. Both conserved end residues are part of each CDR3. Fields, in order: J gene, V gene, clone size, D gene, CDR3 length, CDR3 DNA, CDR3 protein. The D gene is left open where the match is weak. Rows may omit the clone size; those that give it use once, few, many or a size class.

J gene: TRBJ1-1; V gene: TRBV5-1; clone size: -; D gene: -; CDR3 length: 16; CDR3 DNA: TGCGCCAGCAGCCCTTCTGCGTTTGGGGTGAACACTGAAGCTTTCTTT; CDR3 protein: CASSPSAFGVNTEAFF
J gene: TRBJ1-2; V gene: TRBV27; clone size: -; D gene: TRBD1; CDR3 length: 13; CDR3 DNA: TGTGCCAGCAGTTACGACAGGGGGTTAGGCTACACCTTC; CDR3 protein: CASSYDRGLGYTF
J gene: TRBJ1-2; V gene: TRBV5-1; clone size: -; D gene: -; CDR3 length: 14; CDR3 DNA: TGCGCCAGCAGCTTGGAGGCAGGCTTCGATGGCTACACCTTC; CDR3 protein: CASSLEAGFDGYTF
J gene: TRBJ1-1; V gene: TRBV2; clone size: -; D gene: TRBD1; CDR3 length: 14; CDR3 DNA: TGTGCCAGCAGAACTAAGACAGGGGGCACTGAAGCTTTCTTT; CDR3 protein: CASRTKTGGTEAFF
J gene: TRBJ2-3; V gene: TRBV9; clone size: -; D gene: TRBD1; CDR3 length: 17; CDR3 DNA: TGTGCCAGCAGCGCCAACCAGGGACAGTCTAGCACAGATACGCAGTATTTT; CDR3 protein: CASSANQGQSSTDTQYF
J gene: TRBJ2-5; V gene: TRBV5-5; clone size: -; D gene: -; CDR3 length: 17; CDR3 DNA: TGTGCCAGCAGCTTTCCTTTCTGGTCAGCAGAGCAAGAGACCCAGTACTTC; CDR3 protein: CASSFPFWSAEQETQYF
J gene: TRBJ2-1; V gene: TRBV5-6; clone size: -; D gene: TRBD2; CDR3 length: 19; CDR3 DNA: TGTGCCAGCAGCTTGGTGGGACTAGCGGGAGGAAGCTCCTACAATGAGCAGTTCTTC; CDR3 protein: CASSLVGLAGGSSYNEQFF
J gene: TRBJ2-4; V gene: TRBV11-2; clone size: once; D gene: -; CDR3 length: 18; CDR3 DNA: TGTGCCAGCAGCTTAACCCGACTCCCTACTGCAGCCAAAAACATTCAGTACTTC; CDR3 protein: CASSLTRLPTAAKNIQYF
J gene: TRBJ2-2; V gene: TRBV6-6; clone size: -; D gene: -; CDR3 length: 14; CDR3 DNA: TGTGCCAGCAGTTACTGGGCCAGCACCGGGGAGCTGTTTTTT; CDR3 protein: CASSYWASTGELFF
J gene: TRBJ2-5; V gene: TRBV19; clone size: few; D gene: TRBD2; CDR3 length: 14; CDR3 DNA: TGTGCCAGTAGTATGCGGGGGGCTCAAGAGACCCAGTACTTC; CDR3 protein: CASSMRGAQETQYF
J gene: TRBJ2-7; V gene: TRBV10-1; clone size: -; D gene: -; CDR3 length: 13; CDR3 DNA: TGCGCCAGCAGTAAGGGGGATACCTACGAGCAGTACTTC; CDR3 protein: CASSKGDTYEQYF
J gene: TRBJ2-7; V gene: TRBV23-1; clone size: -; D gene: -; CDR3 length: 12; CDR3 DNA: TGCGCCCCCAAGGTGTATTACAGGGATCGGTACTTC; CDR3 protein: CAPKVYYRDRYF
J gene: TRBJ2-5; V gene: TRBV29-1; clone size: few; D gene: TRBD2; CDR3 length: 15; CDR3 DNA: TGCAGCGTTGTCGGGAGGGAGGGGATTCAAGAGACCCAGTACTTC; CDR3 protein: CSVVGREGIQETQYF
J gene: TRBJ1-1; V gene: TRBV7-2; clone size: once; D gene: -; CDR3 length: 14; CDR3 DNA: TGTGCCAGCAGCTTCTTAGAGGGGCGGACTGAAGCTTTCTTT; CDR3 protein: CASSFLEGRTEAFF
J gene: TRBJ2-2; V gene: TRBV5-6; clone size: -; D gene: -; CDR3 length: 15; CDR3 DNA: TGTGCCAGCAGCTTGTTAAGGGAACGGACCGGGGAGCTGTTTTTT; CDR3 protein: CASSLLRERTGELFF
J gene: TRBJ2-1; V gene: TRBV7-9; clone size: -; D gene: TRBD1; CDR3 length: 16; CDR3 DNA: TGTGCCAGCAGCTTAGGGGGACAGGGGGCGAAGAATGAGCAGTTCTTC; CDR3 protein: CASSLGGQGAKNEQFF
J gene: TRBJ1-1; V gene: TRBV7-9; clone size: -; D gene: -; CDR3 length: 14; CDR3 DNA: TGTGCCAGCAGCAGTTCAGGGGTGAACACTGAAGCTTTCTTT; CDR3 protein: CASSSSGVNTEAFF
J gene: TRBJ2-5; V gene: TRBV6-5; clone size: -; D gene: -; CDR3 length: 15; CDR3 DNA: TGTGCCAGCAGTTATGGCGCTAGCGCACAAGAGACCCAGTACTTC; CDR3 protein: CASSYGASAQETQYF
J gene: TRBJ2-1; V gene: TRBV9; clone size: -; D gene: -; CDR3 length: 15; CDR3 DNA: TGTGCCAGCAGCTTAAGGATTGGCAAGAACAATGAGCAGTTCTTC; CDR3 protein: CASSLRIGKNNEQFF
J gene: TRBJ2-3; V gene: TRBV2; clone size: -; D gene: -; CDR3 length: 15; CDR3 DNA: TGTGCCAGCAGTGCCCGCGCGGGTGCCACAGATACGCAGTATTTT; CDR3 protein: CASSARAGATDTQYF
J gene: TRBJ2-1; V gene: TRBV4-1; clone size: -; D gene: TRBD2; CDR3 length: 16; CDR3 DNA: TGCGCCAGCAGCCAAGTGGGGCGGGGGGCCTTCGATGAGCAGTTCTTC; CDR3 protein: CASSQVGRGAFDEQFF
J gene: TRBJ1-5; V gene: TRBV4-1; clone size: -; D gene: -; CDR3 length: 15; CDR3 DNA: TGCGCCAGCAGCCAAGATGCCATAAGCAATCAGCCCCAGCATTTT; CDR3 protein: CASSQDAISNQPQHF
J gene: TRBJ1-5; V gene: TRBV19; clone size: once; D gene: -; CDR3 length: 16; CDR3 DNA: TGTGCCAGTAGTCCCCACTACAGGCAGGCTAAGCGGCCCCAGCATTTT; CDR3 protein: CASSPHYRQAKRPQHF
J gene: TRBJ2-3; V gene: TRBV18; clone size: -; D gene: TRBD1; CDR3 length: 15; CDR3 DNA: TGTGCCAGCTCACCACCAGGACAGGGGTTAGATACGCAGTATTTT; CDR3 protein: CASSPPGQGLDTQYF
J gene: TRBJ2-7; V gene: TRBV30; clone size: -; D gene: TRBD2; CDR3 length: 12; CDR3 DNA: TGTGCCTGGAGATTGGTAGCGGGCGAGCAGTACTTC; CDR3 protein: CAWRLVAGEQYF
J gene: TRBJ2-3; V gene: TRBV7-9; clone size: -; D gene: -; CDR3 length: 12; CDR3 DNA: TGTGCCAGCAGCTTAACCCCAGATACGCAGTATTTT; CDR3 protein: CASSLTPDTQYF
J gene: TRBJ2-7; V gene: TRBV19; clone size: once; D gene: TRBD1; CDR3 length: 14; CDR3 DNA: TGTGCCAGTAGTATCGGGACAGGGCGGTACGAGCAGTACTTC; CDR3 protein: CASSIGTGRYEQYF